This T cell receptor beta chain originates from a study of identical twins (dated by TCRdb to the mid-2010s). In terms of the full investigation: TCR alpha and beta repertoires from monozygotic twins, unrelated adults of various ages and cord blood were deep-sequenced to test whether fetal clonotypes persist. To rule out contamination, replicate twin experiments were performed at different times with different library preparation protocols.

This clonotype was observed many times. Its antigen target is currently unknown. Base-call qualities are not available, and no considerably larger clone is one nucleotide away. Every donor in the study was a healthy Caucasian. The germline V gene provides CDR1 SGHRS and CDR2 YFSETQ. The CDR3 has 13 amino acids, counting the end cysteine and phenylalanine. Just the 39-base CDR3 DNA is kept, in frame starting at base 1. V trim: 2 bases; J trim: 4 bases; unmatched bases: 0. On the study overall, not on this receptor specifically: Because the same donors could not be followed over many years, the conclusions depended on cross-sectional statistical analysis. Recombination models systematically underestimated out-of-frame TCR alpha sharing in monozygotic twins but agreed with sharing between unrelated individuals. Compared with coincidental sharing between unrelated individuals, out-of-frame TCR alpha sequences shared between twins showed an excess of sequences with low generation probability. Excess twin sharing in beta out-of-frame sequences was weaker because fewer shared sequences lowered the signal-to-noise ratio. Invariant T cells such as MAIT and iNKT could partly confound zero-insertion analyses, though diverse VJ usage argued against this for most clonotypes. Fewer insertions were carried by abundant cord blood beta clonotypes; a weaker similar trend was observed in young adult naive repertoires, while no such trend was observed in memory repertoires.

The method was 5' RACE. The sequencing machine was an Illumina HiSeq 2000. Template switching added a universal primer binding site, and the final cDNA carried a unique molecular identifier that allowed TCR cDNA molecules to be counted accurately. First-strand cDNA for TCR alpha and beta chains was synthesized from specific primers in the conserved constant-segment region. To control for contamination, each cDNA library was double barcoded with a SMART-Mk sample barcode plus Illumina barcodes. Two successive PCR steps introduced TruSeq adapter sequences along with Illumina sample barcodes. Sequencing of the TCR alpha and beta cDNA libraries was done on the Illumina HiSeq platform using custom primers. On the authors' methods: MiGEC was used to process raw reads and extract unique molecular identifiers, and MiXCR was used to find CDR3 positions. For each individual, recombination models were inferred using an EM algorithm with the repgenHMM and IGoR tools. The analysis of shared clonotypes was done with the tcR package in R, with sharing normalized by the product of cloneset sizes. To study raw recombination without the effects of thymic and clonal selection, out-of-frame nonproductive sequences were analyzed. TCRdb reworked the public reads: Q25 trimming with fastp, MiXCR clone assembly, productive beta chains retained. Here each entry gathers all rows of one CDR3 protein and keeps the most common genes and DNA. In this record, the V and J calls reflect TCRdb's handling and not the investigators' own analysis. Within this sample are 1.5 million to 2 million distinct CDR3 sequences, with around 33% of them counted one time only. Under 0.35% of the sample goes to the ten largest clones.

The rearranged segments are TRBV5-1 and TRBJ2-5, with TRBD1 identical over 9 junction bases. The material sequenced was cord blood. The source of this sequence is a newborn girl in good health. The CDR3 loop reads CASSLQGAETQYF. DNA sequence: TGCGCCAGCAGCTTACAGGGGGCAGAGACCCAGTACTTC.